The sequence of this T cell receptor (beta chain) was determined in a study of glioma-infiltrating T cells. Whole-study results and caveats: CDR3 overlap between tissue and blood was very small.

Concerning this clonotype itself: The antigen remains unidentified.

Amplification of TCR alpha and beta CDR3 regions from RNA used iRepertoire nested multiplex PCR. One-step reverse transcription and amplification started from about 100-400 ng of tissue mRNA or PBMC total RNA. One entry per CDR3 protein results from TCRdb running MiXCR on the multiplex PCR reads. The sample records about 140,000 distinct CDR3 sequences, about two fifths being singletons. The germline V gene encodes CDR1 SGHTA and CDR2 FQGNSA. The CDR3 has 12 amino acids. V was pared by 4 bases and J by 2 bases, with 4 bases between. Material for sequencing was glioma tissue, nonneoplastic brain tissue, or PBMCs (not recorded which). This clonotype originated in a human donor with low-grade glioma or glioblastoma, undergoing nonglioma brain surgery, or in good health (not recorded which). The V and J genes are TRBV7-2 and TRBJ2-3; D unclear. As DNA, the CDR3 is TGTGCCAGCAGCTACTTCACAGATACGCAGTATTTT. This gives the protein CASSYFTDTQYF.